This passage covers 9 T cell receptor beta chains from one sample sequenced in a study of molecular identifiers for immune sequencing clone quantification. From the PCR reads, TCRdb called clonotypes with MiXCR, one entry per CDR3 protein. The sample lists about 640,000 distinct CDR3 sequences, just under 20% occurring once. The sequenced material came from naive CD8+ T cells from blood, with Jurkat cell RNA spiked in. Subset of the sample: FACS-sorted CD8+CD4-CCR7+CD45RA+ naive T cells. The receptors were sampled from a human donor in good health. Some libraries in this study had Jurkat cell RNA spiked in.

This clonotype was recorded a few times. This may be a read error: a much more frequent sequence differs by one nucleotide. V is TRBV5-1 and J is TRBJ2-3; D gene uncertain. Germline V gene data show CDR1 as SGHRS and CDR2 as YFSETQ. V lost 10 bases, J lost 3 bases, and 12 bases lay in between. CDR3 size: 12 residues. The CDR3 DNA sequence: TGCGCCGGCGCAACAGAGACAGATACGCAGTATTTT. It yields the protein CAGATETDTQYF.

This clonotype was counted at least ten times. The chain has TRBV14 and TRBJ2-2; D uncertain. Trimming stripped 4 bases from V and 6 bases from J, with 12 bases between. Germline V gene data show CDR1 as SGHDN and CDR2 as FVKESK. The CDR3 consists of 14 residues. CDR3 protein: CASSPSLFAGELFF. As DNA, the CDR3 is TGTGCCAGCAGCCCCTCTCTTTTTGCCGGGGAGCTGTTTTTT. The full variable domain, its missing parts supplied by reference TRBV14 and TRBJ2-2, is EAGVTQFPSHSVIEKGQTVTLRCDPISGHDNLYWYRRVMGKEIKFLLHFVKESKQDESGMPNNRFLAERTGGTYSTLKVQPAELEDSGVYFCASSPSLFAGELFFGEGSRLTVL.

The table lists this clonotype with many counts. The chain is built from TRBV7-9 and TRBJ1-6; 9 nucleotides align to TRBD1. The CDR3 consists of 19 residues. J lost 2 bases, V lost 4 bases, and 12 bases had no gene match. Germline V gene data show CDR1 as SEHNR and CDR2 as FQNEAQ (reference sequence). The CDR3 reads CASSSSPGQGFPYNSPLHF. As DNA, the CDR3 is TGTGCCAGCAGCTCAAGCCCGGGACAGGGATTCCCCTATAATTCACCCCTCCACTTT. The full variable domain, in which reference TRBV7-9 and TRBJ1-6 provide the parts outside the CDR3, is DTGVSQNPRHKITKRGQNVTFRCDPISEHNRLYWYRQTLGQGPEFLTYFQNEAQLEKSRLLSDRFSAERPKGSFSTLEIQRTEQGDSAMYLCASSSSPGQGFPYNSPLHFGNGTRLTVT.

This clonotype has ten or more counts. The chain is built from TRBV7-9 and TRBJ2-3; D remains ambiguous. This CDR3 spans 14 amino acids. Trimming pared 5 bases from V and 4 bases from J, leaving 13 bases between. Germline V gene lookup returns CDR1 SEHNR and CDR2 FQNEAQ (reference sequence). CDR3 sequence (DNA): TGTGCCAGCAGCCCTCCCCAGCTTCCAGATACGCAGTATTTT. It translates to CASSPPQLPDTQYF.

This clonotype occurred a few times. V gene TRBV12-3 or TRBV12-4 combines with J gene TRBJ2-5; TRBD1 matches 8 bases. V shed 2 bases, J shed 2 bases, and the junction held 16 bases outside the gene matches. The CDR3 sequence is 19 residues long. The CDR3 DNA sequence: TGTGCCAGCAGTTTAACGACAGGGGATTGGTTGTATCCTCAAGAGACCCAGTACTTC. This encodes CASSLTTGDWLYPQETQYF.

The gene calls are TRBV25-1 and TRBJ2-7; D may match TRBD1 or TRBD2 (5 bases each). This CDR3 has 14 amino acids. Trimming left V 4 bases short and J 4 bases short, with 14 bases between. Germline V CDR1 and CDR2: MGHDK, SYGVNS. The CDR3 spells CASSGGVIPYEQYF. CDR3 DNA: TGTGCCAGCAGTGGAGGGGTCATCCCTTACGAGCAGTACTTC.

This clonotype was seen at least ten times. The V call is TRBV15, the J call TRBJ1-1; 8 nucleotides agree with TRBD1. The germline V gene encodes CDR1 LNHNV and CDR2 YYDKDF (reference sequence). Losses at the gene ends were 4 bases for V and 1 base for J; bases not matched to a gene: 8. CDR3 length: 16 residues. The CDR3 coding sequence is TGTGCCACCAGCAACGGGGGGGACAGGCCGAACACTGAAGCTTTCTTT. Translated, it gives CATSNGGDRPNTEAFF.

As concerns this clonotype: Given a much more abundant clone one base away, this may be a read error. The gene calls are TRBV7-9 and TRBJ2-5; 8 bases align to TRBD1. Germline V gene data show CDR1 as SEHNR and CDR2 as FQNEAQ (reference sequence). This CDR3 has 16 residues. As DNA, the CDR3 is TGTGCCAGCAGCTCCTGGGGACAGGTCGTCTTAGAGGCCCAGTACTTC. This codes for CASSSWGQVVLEAQYF.

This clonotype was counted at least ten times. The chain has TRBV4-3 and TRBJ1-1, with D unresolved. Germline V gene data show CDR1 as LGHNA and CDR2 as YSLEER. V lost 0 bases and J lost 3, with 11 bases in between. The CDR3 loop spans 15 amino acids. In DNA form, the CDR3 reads TGCGCCAGCAGCCAAGATTCTTCGGGGTACACTGAAGCTTTCTTT. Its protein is CASSQDSSGYTEAFF.